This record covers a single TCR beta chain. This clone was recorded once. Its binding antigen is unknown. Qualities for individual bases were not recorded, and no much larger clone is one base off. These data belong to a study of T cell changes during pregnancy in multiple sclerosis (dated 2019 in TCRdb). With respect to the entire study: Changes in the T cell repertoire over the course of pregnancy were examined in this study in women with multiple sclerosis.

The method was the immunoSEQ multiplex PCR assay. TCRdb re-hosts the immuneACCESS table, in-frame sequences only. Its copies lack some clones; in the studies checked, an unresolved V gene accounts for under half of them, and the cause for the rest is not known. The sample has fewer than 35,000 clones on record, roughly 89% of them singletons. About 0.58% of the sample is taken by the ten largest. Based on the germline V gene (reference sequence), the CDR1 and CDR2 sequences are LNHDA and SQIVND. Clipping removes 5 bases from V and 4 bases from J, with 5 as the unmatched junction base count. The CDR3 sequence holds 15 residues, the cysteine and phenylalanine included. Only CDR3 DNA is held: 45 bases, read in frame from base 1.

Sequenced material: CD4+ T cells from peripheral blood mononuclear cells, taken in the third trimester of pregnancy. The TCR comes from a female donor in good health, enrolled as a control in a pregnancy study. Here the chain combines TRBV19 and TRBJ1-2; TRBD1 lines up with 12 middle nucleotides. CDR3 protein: CASSQGTGGSYGYTF. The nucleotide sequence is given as TGTGCCAGTAGTCAGGGGACAGGGGGCAGCTATGGCTACACCTTC.